This TCR beta chain was observed in a study of beta chain features in type 1 diabetes. Germline V gives CDR1 KGHSH, CDR2 LQKENI. With 6 bases removed from V and 3 bases from J, the gap between germline ends came to 12 bases. The CDR3 loop spans 14 amino acids. Of the isolated RNA, all was reverse transcribed, and so the sequenced material was expressed TCRB transcripts. Libraries were prepared by immunoSEQ multiplex PCR; TCRdb keeps only in-frame clonotypes and omits some of them. The profile covers fewer than 250,000 clones, with roughly 13% appearing a single time and around 0.03% taken by the ten largest.

Sequenced: naive CD4+ T cells from blood. This clonotype was obtained from a woman in her forties in good health. The chain has TRBV18 and TRBJ2-1, with D maybe TRBD1 (6 bases). CDR3 loop: CASSENRDYNEQFF. The CDR3 nucleotides read TGTGCCAGCTCGGAAAACAGGGACTACAATGAGCAGTTCTTC.